This T cell receptor beta chain was sequenced during a study of control samples from healthy donors and cancer patients. The table came from immunoSEQ multiplex PCR; TCRdb's copy has only in-frame clones and leaves some out. Of tens of thousands of clones in the sample, 95% were seen once. This CDR3 is built from 13 residues. The V gene lost 8 bases and the J gene lost 5 bases, with 15 bases spanning the gap. Germline V gives CDR1 SNHLY, CDR2 FYNNEI. The rearrangement links TRBV2 to TRBJ2-5; D perhaps matches TRBD2 (6 bases). Material: blood. This receptor was identified in a man aged 25 to 40 in good health. DNA for the CDR3: TGTGCCAGCGTGGGGGGTCTTCCCGAGACCCAGTACTTC. Translating gives CASVGGLPETQYF. Full variable domain (missing parts from reference TRBV2 and TRBJ2-5): EPEVTQTPSHQVTQMGQEVILRCVPISNHLYFYWYRQILGQKVEFLVSFYNNEISEKSEIFDDQFSVERPDGSNFTLKIRSTKLEDSAMYFCASVGGLPETQYFGPGTRLLVL.